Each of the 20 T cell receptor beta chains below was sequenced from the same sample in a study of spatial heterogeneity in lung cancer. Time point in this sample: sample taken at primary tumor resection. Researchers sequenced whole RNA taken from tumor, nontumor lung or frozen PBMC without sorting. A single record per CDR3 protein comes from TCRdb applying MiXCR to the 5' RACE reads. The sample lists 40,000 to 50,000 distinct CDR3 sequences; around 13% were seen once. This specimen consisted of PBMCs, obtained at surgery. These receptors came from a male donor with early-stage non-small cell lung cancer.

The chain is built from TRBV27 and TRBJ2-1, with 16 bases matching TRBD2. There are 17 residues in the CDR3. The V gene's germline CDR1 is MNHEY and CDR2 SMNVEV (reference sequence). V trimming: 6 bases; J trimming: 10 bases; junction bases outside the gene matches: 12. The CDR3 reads CASSPPGLAGGPREQFF. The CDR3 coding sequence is TGTGCCAGCAGCCCACCGGGACTAGCGGGAGGGCCTCGGGAGCAGTTCTTC.

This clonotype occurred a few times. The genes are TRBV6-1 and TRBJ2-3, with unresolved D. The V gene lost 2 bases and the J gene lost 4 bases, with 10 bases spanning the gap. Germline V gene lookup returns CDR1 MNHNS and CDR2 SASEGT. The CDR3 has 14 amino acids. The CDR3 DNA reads TGTGCCAGCAGTGAATGGAATAAGGCAGATACGCAGTATTTT. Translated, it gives CASSEWNKADTQYF.

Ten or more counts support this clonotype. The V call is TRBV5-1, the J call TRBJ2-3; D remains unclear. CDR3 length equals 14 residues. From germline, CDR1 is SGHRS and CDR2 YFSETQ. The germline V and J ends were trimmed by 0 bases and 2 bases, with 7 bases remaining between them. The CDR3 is CASSLEGPTDTQYF. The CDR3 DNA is TGCGCCAGCAGCTTGGAAGGCCCCACAGATACGCAGTATTTT.

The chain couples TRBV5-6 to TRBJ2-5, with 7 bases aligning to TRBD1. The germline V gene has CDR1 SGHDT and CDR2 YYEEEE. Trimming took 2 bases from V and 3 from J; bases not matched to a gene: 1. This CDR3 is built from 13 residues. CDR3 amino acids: CASSLGTEETQYF. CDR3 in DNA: TGTGCCAGCAGCTTAGGGACAGAAGAGACCCAGTACTTC.

The CDR3 here is CASSYSSAGATKNIQYF. In nucleotides, the CDR3 is TGTGCCAGCAGTTACTCGAGCGCGGGGGCTACCAAAAACATTCAGTACTTC. This rearrangement joins TRBV6-6 to TRBJ2-4, with a possible D match to TRBD2 (7 bases). V dropped 0 bases and J dropped 2 bases, with 14 bases sitting between them. Germline V CDR1 and CDR2: MNHNY, SVGAGI (reference sequence). The CDR3 has 17 residues.

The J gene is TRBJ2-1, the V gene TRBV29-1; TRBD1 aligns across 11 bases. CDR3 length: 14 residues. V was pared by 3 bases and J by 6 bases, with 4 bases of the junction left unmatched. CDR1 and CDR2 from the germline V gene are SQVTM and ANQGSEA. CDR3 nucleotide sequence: TGCAGCGTTGAGAGGACAGGGGGCCTCAATGAGCAGTTCTTC. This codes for CSVERTGGLNEQFF.

Written as DNA, the CDR3 is TGTGCCAGCAGTTTAACCCCAGTTTCGGGTCAGCCCCAGCATTTT. Translating gives CASSLTPVSGQPQHF. This chain uses TRBV27 with TRBJ1-5; D is ambiguous. The CDR3 extends over 15 amino acids. The germline V and J ends were trimmed by 2 bases and 6 bases, with 14 bases remaining between them. Germline V gene data show CDR1 as MNHEY and CDR2 as SMNVEV (reference sequence).

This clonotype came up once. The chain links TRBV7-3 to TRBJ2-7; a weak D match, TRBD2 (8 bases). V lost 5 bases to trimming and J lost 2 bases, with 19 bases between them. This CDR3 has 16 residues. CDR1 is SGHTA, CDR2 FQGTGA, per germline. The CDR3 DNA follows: TGTGCCAGCAGCCCCACGGGAGGGACAGCAGCCTACGAGCAGTACTTC. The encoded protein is CASSPTGGTAAYEQYF. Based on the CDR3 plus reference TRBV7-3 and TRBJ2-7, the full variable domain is GAGVSQTPSNKVTEKGKYVELRCDPISGHTALYWYRQSLGQGPEFLIYFQGTGAADDSGLPNDRFFAVRPEGSVSTLKIQRTERGDSAVYLCASSPTGGTAAYEQYFGPGTRLTVT.

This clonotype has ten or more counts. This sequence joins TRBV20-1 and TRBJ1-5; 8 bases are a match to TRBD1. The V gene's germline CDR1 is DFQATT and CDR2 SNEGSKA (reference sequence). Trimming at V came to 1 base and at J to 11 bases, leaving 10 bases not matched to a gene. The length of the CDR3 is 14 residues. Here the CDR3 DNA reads TGCAGTGCTAGAGGTGGGGGACAGGACCCGACCCAGCATTTT. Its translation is CSARGGGQDPTQHF.

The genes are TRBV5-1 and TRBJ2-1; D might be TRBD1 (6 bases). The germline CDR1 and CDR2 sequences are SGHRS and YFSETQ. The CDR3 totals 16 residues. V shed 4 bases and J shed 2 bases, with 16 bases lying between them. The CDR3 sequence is CASSGATQGTYNEQFF. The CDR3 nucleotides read TGCGCCAGCAGCGGGGCTACCCAGGGGACCTACAATGAGCAGTTCTTC.

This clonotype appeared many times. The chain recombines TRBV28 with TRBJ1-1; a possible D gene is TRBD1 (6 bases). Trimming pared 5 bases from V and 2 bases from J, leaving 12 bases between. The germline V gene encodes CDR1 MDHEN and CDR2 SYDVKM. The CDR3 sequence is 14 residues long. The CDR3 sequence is CASSPTGFNTEAFF. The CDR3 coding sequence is TGTGCCAGCAGTCCTACAGGGTTCAACACTGAAGCTTTCTTT.

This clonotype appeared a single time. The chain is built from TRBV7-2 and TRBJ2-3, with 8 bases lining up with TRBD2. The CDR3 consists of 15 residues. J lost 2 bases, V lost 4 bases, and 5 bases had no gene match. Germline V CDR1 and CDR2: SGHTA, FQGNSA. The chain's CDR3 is CASSYTSGHTDTQYF. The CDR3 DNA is TGTGCCAGCAGCTACACTAGCGGACACACAGATACGCAGTATTTT.

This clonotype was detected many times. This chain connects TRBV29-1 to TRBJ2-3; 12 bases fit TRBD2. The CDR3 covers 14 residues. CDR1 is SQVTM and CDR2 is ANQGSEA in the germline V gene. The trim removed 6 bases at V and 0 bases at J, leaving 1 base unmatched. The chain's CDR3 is CSVGTSGSTDTQYF. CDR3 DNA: TGCAGCGTCGGGACTAGCGGGAGCACAGATACGCAGTATTTT.

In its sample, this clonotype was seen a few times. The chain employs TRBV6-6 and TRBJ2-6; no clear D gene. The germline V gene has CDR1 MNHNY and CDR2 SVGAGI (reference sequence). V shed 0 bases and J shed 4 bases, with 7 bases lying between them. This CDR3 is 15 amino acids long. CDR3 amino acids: CASSYSPPGANVLTF. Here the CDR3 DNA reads TGTGCCAGCAGTTACTCGCCTCCCGGGGCCAACGTCCTGACTTTC.

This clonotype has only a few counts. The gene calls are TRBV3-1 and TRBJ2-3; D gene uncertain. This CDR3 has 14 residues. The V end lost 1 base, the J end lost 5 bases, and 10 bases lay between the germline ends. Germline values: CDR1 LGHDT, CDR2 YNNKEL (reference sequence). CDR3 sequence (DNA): TGTGCCAGCAGCCAAGGAGCTGCGGAAGATACGCAGTATTTT. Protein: CASSQGAAEDTQYF.

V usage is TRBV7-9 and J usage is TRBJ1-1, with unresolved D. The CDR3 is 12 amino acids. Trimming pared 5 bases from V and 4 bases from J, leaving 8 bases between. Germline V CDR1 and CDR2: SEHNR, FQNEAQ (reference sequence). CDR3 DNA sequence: TGTGCCAGCAGCCCCACGGGCACTGAAGCTTTCTTT. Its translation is CASSPTGTEAFF.

In DNA form, the CDR3 reads TGTGCCAGCAGCCGCGGACTAGCGGGAGTCGCAGATACGCAGTATTTT. It codes for CASSRGLAGVADTQYF. The rearrangement joins TRBV7-9 to TRBJ2-3, with 13 positions matching TRBD2. There are 16 residues in the CDR3. From germline, CDR1 is SEHNR and CDR2 FQNEAQ (reference sequence). Losses at the gene ends were 5 bases for V and 4 bases for J; bases not matched to a gene: 6.

The CDR3 loop reads CASSSGASGESYEQYF. CDR3 nucleotides: TGCGCCAGCAGCTCGGGGGCTAGCGGGGAAAGCTACGAGCAGTACTTC. The V gene is TRBV5-1, the J gene TRBJ2-7, with 9 bases identical to TRBD2. The V gene's germline CDR1 is SGHRS and CDR2 YFSETQ. CDR3 length equals 16 residues. V shed 3 bases, J shed 3 bases, and the junction held 10 bases outside the gene matches.

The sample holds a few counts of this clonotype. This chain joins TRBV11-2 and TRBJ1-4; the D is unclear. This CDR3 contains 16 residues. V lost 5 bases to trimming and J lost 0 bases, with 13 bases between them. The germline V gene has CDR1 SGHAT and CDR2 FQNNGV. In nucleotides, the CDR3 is TGTGCCAGCAGCCGGGCCTACCGGGCAACTAATGAAAAACTGTTTTTT. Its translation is CASSRAYRATNEKLFF.

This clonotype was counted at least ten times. The CDR3 nucleotides are TGTGCCAGCGGTCGACTAGCGGGGCACGGGGAGCTGTTTTTT. Translating it yields CASGRLAGHGELFF. The rearrangement uses TRBV7-9 and TRBJ2-2; 11 positions match TRBD2. The CDR3 length is 14 residues. CDR1 SEHNR and CDR2 FQNEAQ come from the germline V gene (reference sequence). V trimming: 8 bases; J trimming: 7 bases; junction bases outside the gene matches: 6.